This TCR beta chain was observed in a study of cytomegalovirus exposure and HLA in healthy donors. Findings of the study overall: Later on, an analysis tied around 17,000 TCR beta sequences to HLA alleles at 0.05 false discovery rate. Cytomegalovirus-associated status was assigned to 164 TCR beta chains. A later analysis found most CMV-associated TCR beta chains apparently HLA-restricted.

This clone was counted only a few times. Its antigen is unknown. Use of 60 Vbeta and 13 Jbeta primers characterized the PCR. Sequenced by immunoSEQ multiplex PCR; TCRdb stores in-frame clones only, minus some. This repertoire shows 150,000 to 200,000 clones, roughly 70% found once; its top ten account for roughly 1.6%. The CDR3 is made up of 14 amino acids. Germline loops: CDR1 SGDLS, CDR2 YYNGEE. Between the trimmed V and J ends, which lost 3 bases and 2 bases, there was a span of 12 bases. Sequenced sample: PBMCs. The V call is TRBV9, the J call TRBJ2-7; tentative D call: TRBD1 (8 bases). The TCR was taken from a girl between 5 and 17 years old in good health and CMV-seronegative. The CDR3 DNA is TGTGCCAGCAGCGGGACAGGGACTACCTACGAGCAGTACTTC. Its protein is CASSGTGTTYEQYF.